A selection of T cell receptor beta chains follows, all from one sample in a study of cytomegalovirus exposure and HLA in healthy donors. The table came from immunoSEQ multiplex PCR; TCRdb's copy has only in-frame clones and leaves some out. This sample's table reports about 120,000 clones. Sequencing was performed on PBMCs. Receptors were obtained from a man between 18 and 29 years old in good health and CMV-seronegative. Both conserved end residues are part of each CDR3. Fields, in order: D gene, V gene, J gene, CDR3 DNA, CDR3 protein. D genes are given only for firm matches.

d_call: TRBD1
v_call: TRBV28
j_call: TRBJ1-2
cdr3_nt: TGTGCCAGCAGTTTCGGACAGGATGGCTACACCTTC
cdr3_aa: CASSFGQDGYTF

d_call: .
v_call: TRBV18
j_call: TRBJ2-7
cdr3_nt: TGTGCCAGCTCACCGACAGGTGGTGCCTCCTACGAGCAGTACTTC
cdr3_aa: CASSPTGGASYEQYF

d_call: TRBD1
v_call: TRBV29-1
j_call: TRBJ1-2
cdr3_nt: TGCAGCGCGGACAGGGGAGGATACGGCTACACCTTC
cdr3_aa: CSADRGGYGYTF

d_call: TRBD1
v_call: TRBV28
j_call: TRBJ1-5
cdr3_nt: TGTGCCAGCAGTGTACAGGGGTTAAAGCAGCCCCAGCATTTT
cdr3_aa: CASSVQGLKQPQHF

d_call: TRBD2
v_call: TRBV7-8
j_call: TRBJ2-7
cdr3_nt: TGTGCCAGCAGCTCAGAGCCTAGCGGGGATCAAGACGAGCAGTACTTC
cdr3_aa: CASSSEPSGDQDEQYF

d_call: TRBD1
v_call: TRBV10-3
j_call: TRBJ1-1
cdr3_nt: TGTGCCATCAGGGGACCGGGACAGGGGTCGCTCGGCACTGAAGCTTTCTTT
cdr3_aa: CAIRGPGQGSLGTEAFF

d_call: .
v_call: TRBV21-1
j_call: TRBJ2-3
cdr3_nt: TGTGCCAGCCGACTTCGAACCCGGGGGAGCGGGACAGATACGCAGTATTTT
cdr3_aa: CASRLRTRGSGTDTQYF

d_call: .
v_call: TRBV5-1
j_call: TRBJ1-1
cdr3_nt: TGCGCCAGCAGCTTAACAGGGTTGGGCACTGAAGCTTTCTTT
cdr3_aa: CASSLTGLGTEAFF

d_call: .
v_call: TRBV28
j_call: TRBJ2-7
cdr3_nt: TGTGCCAGCAGTTCCGCTTCCCCCCTGGGGGCCGCTATTCACTTC
cdr3_aa: CASSSASPLGAAIHF

d_call: .
v_call: TRBV11-2
j_call: TRBJ1-1
cdr3_nt: TGTGCCAGCAGCTTAGGGACAAGTGGAGCTTTCTTT
cdr3_aa: CASSLGTSGAFF

d_call: TRBD1
v_call: TRBV9
j_call: TRBJ2-3
cdr3_nt: TGTGCCAGCAGCCTGATGCAGGGGGGCACAGATACGCAGTATTTT
cdr3_aa: CASSLMQGGTDTQYF

d_call: TRBD1
v_call: TRBV7-9
j_call: TRBJ2-7
cdr3_nt: TGTGCCAGCAGCTTAGGACAGGGGGCGAATGAGCAGTACTTC
cdr3_aa: CASSLGQGANEQYF

d_call: .
v_call: TRBV30
j_call: TRBJ1-6
cdr3_nt: TGTGCCTGGAGTGTCAGCAGGGATAGATCACCCCTCCACTTT
cdr3_aa: CAWSVSRDRSPLHF

d_call: TRBD1
v_call: TRBV7-9
j_call: TRBJ1-2
cdr3_nt: TGTGCCAGCAGCTATGGTGGGACAGAACGCCATGGCTACACCTTC
cdr3_aa: CASSYGGTERHGYTF

d_call: .
v_call: TRBV11-3
j_call: TRBJ1-4
cdr3_nt: TGTGCCAGCAGCGGCGGTGAGGCTGGAAGGAGAAATGAAAAACTGTTTTTT
cdr3_aa: CASSGGEAGRRNEKLFF

d_call: TRBD2
v_call: TRBV7-3
j_call: TRBJ2-3
cdr3_nt: TGTGCCAGCAGCTCCACCTTCGGGACTAGCGGGAGCGCAGATACGCAGTATTTT
cdr3_aa: CASSSTFGTSGSADTQYF

d_call: .
v_call: TRBV9
j_call: TRBJ1-2
cdr3_nt: TGTGCCAGCGGACACAGGGAAAACTATGGCTACACCTTC
cdr3_aa: CASGHRENYGYTF

d_call: .
v_call: TRBV11-3
j_call: TRBJ2-7
cdr3_nt: TGTGCCAGCAGCTTAAGCCGAGAGGGTCCTTACGAGCAGTACTTC
cdr3_aa: CASSLSREGPYEQYF

d_call: TRBD2
v_call: TRBV5-4
j_call: TRBJ2-2
cdr3_nt: TGTGCCAGCAGCTTGGCGCGGGGGGCCACCACCGGGGAGCTGTTTTTT
cdr3_aa: CASSLARGATTGELFF

d_call: .
v_call: TRBV5-1
j_call: TRBJ2-5
cdr3_nt: TGCGCCAGCAGCTCCGTGCAGGGGCCGCGAGAGACCCAGTACTTC
cdr3_aa: CASSSVQGPRETQYF

d_call: .
v_call: TRBV19
j_call: TRBJ1-1
cdr3_nt: TGTGCCAGTAGACCGGGACAAATGAACACTGAAGCTTTCTTT
cdr3_aa: CASRPGQMNTEAFF

d_call: .
v_call: TRBV4-3
j_call: TRBJ1-6
cdr3_nt: TGCGCCAGCAGCCAAGATCGGGGGGCGGATCCAGGTTATTCACCCCTCCACTTT
cdr3_aa: CASSQDRGADPGYSPLHF

d_call: TRBD2
v_call: TRBV11-3
j_call: TRBJ2-2
cdr3_nt: TGTGCCAGCAGCTTAGATGGGGGACTAGCGGGAGGTACCGGGGAGCTGTTTTTT
cdr3_aa: CASSLDGGLAGGTGELFF

d_call: .
v_call: TRBV29-1
j_call: TRBJ2-6
cdr3_nt: TGCAGCGTTGTTGTCCCATCTGGGGCCAACGTCCTGACTTTC
cdr3_aa: CSVVVPSGANVLTF

d_call: TRBD1
v_call: TRBV27
j_call: TRBJ2-7
cdr3_nt: TGTGCCAGCAGTTCCTTACCGACAGGGGGGTTCTACGAGCAGTACTTC
cdr3_aa: CASSSLPTGGFYEQYF

d_call: .
v_call: TRBV11-2
j_call: TRBJ1-2
cdr3_nt: TGTGCCAGCAGCTTTACAGGGACGGATGGCTACACCTTC
cdr3_aa: CASSFTGTDGYTF

d_call: TRBD2
v_call: TRBV18
j_call: TRBJ2-1
cdr3_nt: TGTGCCAGCTCACCACCGCTGGCTAGCGGGGGGTTGATCAATGAGCAGTTCTTC
cdr3_aa: CASSPPLASGGLINEQFF

d_call: .
v_call: TRBV19
j_call: TRBJ1-5
cdr3_nt: TGTGCCAGTAGTACCGTTAATCAGCCCCAGCATTTT
cdr3_aa: CASSTVNQPQHF

d_call: TRBD1
v_call: TRBV6-1
j_call: TRBJ2-7
cdr3_nt: TGTGCCAGCAGCGGGACAGGGGCGGGCTCCTACGAGCAGTACTTC
cdr3_aa: CASSGTGAGSYEQYF

d_call: TRBD2
v_call: TRBV25-1
j_call: TRBJ2-1
cdr3_nt: TGTGCCAGCAGTGGGACTATAGCGGGAGCTAGTGATGAGCAGTTCTTC
cdr3_aa: CASSGTIAGASDEQFF

d_call: .
v_call: TRBV29-1
j_call: TRBJ2-5
cdr3_nt: TGCAGCGTGGGGCCAGGGGCTAGGGAGACCCAGTACTTC
cdr3_aa: CSVGPGARETQYF

d_call: TRBD1
v_call: TRBV27
j_call: TRBJ2-1
cdr3_nt: TGTGCCAGCGCCCGGCCGGGACAGGGTCGCGATGAGCAGTTCTTC
cdr3_aa: CASARPGQGRDEQFF

d_call: TRBD2
v_call: TRBV2
j_call: TRBJ2-3
cdr3_nt: TGTGCCAGCAGTGGTAGCGGGGTGGGGACAGATACGCAGTATTTT
cdr3_aa: CASSGSGVGTDTQYF